The clone carrying this T cell receptor beta chain was recorded at least ten times. TCRdb redid the calling of the PCR reads with MiXCR, one entry per CDR3 protein. This sample yields about 510,000 distinct CDR3 sequences, of which 20% to 25% are seen a single time; 0.7% to 0.95% belongs to the top ten. Based on a CD8+CD4-CCR7+CD45RA+ profile, naive CD8 T cells were sorted. The data were taken from a study of molecular identifiers for immune sequencing clone quantification. Looking at the study overall: Within a replicate experiment, RNA obtained from either around 20,000 or 100,000 naive CD8 cells was divided into five aliquots, and four of those aliquots were then sequenced.

The sample comprised naive CD8+ T cells from blood, with Jurkat cell RNA spiked in. Sample subset: FACS-sorted CD8+CD4-CCR7+CD45RA+ naive T cells. This receptor was identified in a human donor in good health. Some libraries in this study had Jurkat cell RNA spiked in.

CDR3 in amino acids: CAWSAGTAEAFF. CDR3 coding DNA: TGTGCCTGGAGTGCTGGGACCGCAGAAGCTTTCTTT. The chain uses TRBV30 and TRBJ1-1, with D perhaps TRBD1 (5 bases). Germline V gene sequence: CDR1 GTSNPN, CDR2 SVGIG (reference sequence). V was shortened by 1 base and J by 8 bases, with 11 bases between the two germline ends. CDR3 length equals 12 residues.